This TCR beta chain was identified during a study of cytomegalovirus exposure and HLA in healthy donors. The PCR used 60 Vbeta and 13 Jbeta primers. The table came from immunoSEQ multiplex PCR; TCRdb's copy has only in-frame clones and leaves some out. The sample consists of some 130,000 clones, 80% of them appearing once. The CDR3 covers 15 residues. The J segment lost 1 base and the V segment lost 5 bases, leaving 6 bases of the junction unmatched. Germline values: CDR1 LNHDA, CDR2 SQIVND (reference sequence). The clonotype was recovered from a male donor in good health and CMV-seronegative. This chain uses TRBV19 with TRBJ1-1; TRBD1 matches 8 bases. Material for sequencing was PBMCs. CDR3 sequence reads: CASSPRTGTNTEAFF. For the CDR3, the DNA is TGTGCCAGTAGTCCCCGGACAGGGACGAACACTGAAGCTTTCTTT. The entire variable domain, with the rest obtained from reference TRBV19 and TRBJ1-1, is as follows: DGGITQSPKYLFRKEGQNVTLSCEQNLNHDAMYWYRQDPGQGLRLIYYSQIVNDFQKGDIAEGYSVSREKKESFPLTVTSAQKNPTAFYLCASSPRTGTNTEAFFGQGTRLTVV.